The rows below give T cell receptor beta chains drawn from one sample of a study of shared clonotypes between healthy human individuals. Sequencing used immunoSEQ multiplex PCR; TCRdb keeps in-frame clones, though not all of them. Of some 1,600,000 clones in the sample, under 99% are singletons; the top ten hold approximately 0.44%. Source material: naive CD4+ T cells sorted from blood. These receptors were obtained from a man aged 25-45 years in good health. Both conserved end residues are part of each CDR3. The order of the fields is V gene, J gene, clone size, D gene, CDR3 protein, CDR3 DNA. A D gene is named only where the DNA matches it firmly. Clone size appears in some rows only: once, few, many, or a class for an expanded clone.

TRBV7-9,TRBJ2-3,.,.,CASSLVVGAGDTQYF,TGTGCCAGCAGCTTAGTTGTCGGGGCTGGGGATACGCAGTATTTT
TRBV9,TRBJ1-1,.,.,CASSTRGGIFTEAFF,TGTGCCAGCAGCACCCGCGGCGGGATCTTCACTGAAGCTTTCTTT
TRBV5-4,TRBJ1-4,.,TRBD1,CASSLSGQGNEKLFF,TGTGCCAGCAGCTTGTCGGGACAGGGAAATGAAAAACTGTTTTTT
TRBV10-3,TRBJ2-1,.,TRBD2,CAISESKGTSVYNEQFF,TGTGCCATCAGTGAGTCGAAAGGCACTAGCGTATACAATGAGCAGTTCTTC
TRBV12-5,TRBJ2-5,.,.,CASGLGTPQETQYF,TGTGCTAGTGGTTTAGGGACACCCCAAGAGACCCAGTACTTC
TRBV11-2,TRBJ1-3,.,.,CASTQERASIYF,TGTGCCAGCACTCAGGAGAGGGCTTCCATATATTTT
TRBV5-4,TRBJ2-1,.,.,CASSSREKGMNEQFF,TGTGCCAGCAGCTCGAGGGAGAAAGGTATGAATGAGCAGTTCTTC
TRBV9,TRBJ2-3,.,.,CASSLSGPSTDTQYF,TGTGCCAGCAGTTTATCGGGACCAAGCACAGATACGCAGTATTTT
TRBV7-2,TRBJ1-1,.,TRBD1,CASSSMTGPSEAFF,TGTGCCAGCAGCTCTATGACAGGGCCAAGTGAAGCTTTCTTT
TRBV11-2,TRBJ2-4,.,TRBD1,CASSPWSGTAAWHF,TGTGCCAGCAGCCCCTGGTCCGGGACAGCCGCATGGCACTTC
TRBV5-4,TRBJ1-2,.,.,CASSLAAGVDYGYTF,TGTGCCAGCAGCTTAGCAGCAGGGGTTGACTATGGCTACACCTTC
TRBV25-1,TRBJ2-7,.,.,CASSELGGQYF,TGTGCCAGCAGTGAATTAGGTGGGCAGTACTTC
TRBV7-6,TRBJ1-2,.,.,CASSLDPGVFGGYTF,TGTGCCAGCAGCTTAGATCCCGGGGTTTTCGGTGGCTACACCTTC
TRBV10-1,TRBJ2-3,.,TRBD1,CASSESGTGNGDTQYF,TGCGCCAGCAGTGAGTCGGGGACAGGGAACGGAGATACGCAGTATTTT
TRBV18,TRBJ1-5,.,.,CASSPEGGSRGGRYQPQHF,TGTGCCAGCTCACCAGAAGGGGGGTCACGCGGAGGGAGATATCAGCCCCAGCATTTT
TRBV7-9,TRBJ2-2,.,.,CASSLKIGFNTGELFF,TGTGCCAGCAGCTTAAAGATAGGGTTTAACACCGGGGAGCTGTTTTTT
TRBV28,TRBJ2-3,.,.,CASSTGARATTDTQYF,TGTGCCAGCAGCACCGGGGCCCGGGCCACCACAGATACGCAGTATTTT
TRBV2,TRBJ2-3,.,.,CASMGIGIAGRSTDTQYF,TGTGCCAGCATGGGTATCGGGATTGCGGGGCGAAGCACAGATACGCAGTATTTT
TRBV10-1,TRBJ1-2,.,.,CASSDVRGSGYTF,TGCGCCAGCAGTGATGTTCGGGGGTCCGGCTACACCTTC
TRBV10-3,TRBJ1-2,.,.,CAISEYQDGYTF,TGTGCCATCAGTGAGTATCAGGATGGCTACACCTTC
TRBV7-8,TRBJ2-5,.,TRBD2,CASSLGLAEETQYF,TGTGCCAGCAGCTTAGGACTAGCGGAAGAGACCCAGTACTTC
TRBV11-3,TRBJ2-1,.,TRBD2,CASSLGTSGSSYNEQFF,TGTGCCAGCAGCCTTGGGACTAGCGGGTCCTCCTACAATGAGCAGTTCTTC
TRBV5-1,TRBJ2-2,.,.,CASSRGANTGELFF,TGCGCCAGCAGTCGTGGAGCGAACACCGGGGAGCTGTTTTTT
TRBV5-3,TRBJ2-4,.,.,CARSLYLRGLAKNIQYF,TGTGCCAGAAGCTTGTATCTTCGGGGACTAGCCAAAAACATTCAGTACTTC
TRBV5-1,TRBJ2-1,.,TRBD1,CASGDRGGDNEQFF,TGCGCCAGCGGGGACAGGGGAGGGGACAATGAGCAGTTCTTC
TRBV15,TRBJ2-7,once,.,CATSRDLPLAGEQYF,TGTGCCACCAGCAGAGACTTGCCGCTGGCGGGCGAGCAGTACTTC
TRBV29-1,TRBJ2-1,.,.,CSADGNGREQFF,TGCAGCGCGGATGGAAACGGCCGTGAGCAGTTCTTC
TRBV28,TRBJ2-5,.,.,CASSLTTTPRETQYF,TGTGCCAGCAGTTTAACAACTACCCCCAGAGAGACCCAGTACTTC
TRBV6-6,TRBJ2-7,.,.,CASSLLKYEQYF,TGTGCCAGCAGTTTGTTAAAATACGAGCAGTACTTC
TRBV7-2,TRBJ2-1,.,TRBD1,CASSSDRGFYNEQFF,TGTGCCAGCAGCTCAGACAGGGGATTTTACAATGAGCAGTTCTTC
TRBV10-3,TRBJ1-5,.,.,CAISPPGSAYQPQHF,TGTGCCATCAGCCCCCCAGGTTCCGCATATCAGCCCCAGCATTTT
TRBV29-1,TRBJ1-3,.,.,CSVGEPGNTIYF,TGCAGCGTTGGGGAACCTGGAAACACCATATATTTT
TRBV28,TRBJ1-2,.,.,CASSNEAGLGYTF,TGTGCCAGCAGTAACGAAGCAGGGCTTGGCTACACCTTC
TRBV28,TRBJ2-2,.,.,CASIGVGTGELFF,TGTGCCAGCATAGGGGTGGGCACCGGGGAGCTGTTTTTT
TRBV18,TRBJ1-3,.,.,CASSPVLGESGNTIYF,TGTGCCAGCTCGCCCGTTCTTGGAGAGTCCGGAAACACCATATATTTT
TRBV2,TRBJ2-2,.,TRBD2,CASSEIAGGIGELFF,TGTGCCAGCAGTGAAATAGCGGGAGGGATCGGGGAGCTGTTTTTT
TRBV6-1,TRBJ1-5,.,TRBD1,CASSANRGLGNQPQHF,TGTGCCAGCAGTGCAAACAGGGGGCTTGGCAATCAGCCCCAGCATTTT
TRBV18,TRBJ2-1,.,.,CASSPPRPLWEYNEQFF,TGTGCCAGCTCACCACCTCGACCCCTATGGGAGTACAATGAGCAGTTCTTC
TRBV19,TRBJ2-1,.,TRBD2,CASSPGGEAYNEQFF,TGTGCCAGTAGTCCGGGGGGGGAAGCTTACAATGAGCAGTTCTTC
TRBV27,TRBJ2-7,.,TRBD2,CASANSGGRAGEQYF,TGTGCCAGCGCCAACTCGGGTGGGAGGGCTGGCGAGCAGTACTTC
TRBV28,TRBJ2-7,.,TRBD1,CASSLGAGQGFYEQYF,TGTGCCAGCAGTTTAGGGGCGGGACAGGGATTCTACGAGCAGTACTTC
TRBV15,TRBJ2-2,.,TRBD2,CATSKVGGATGELFF,TGTGCCACCAGCAAAGTGGGAGGGGCAACCGGGGAGCTGTTTTTT